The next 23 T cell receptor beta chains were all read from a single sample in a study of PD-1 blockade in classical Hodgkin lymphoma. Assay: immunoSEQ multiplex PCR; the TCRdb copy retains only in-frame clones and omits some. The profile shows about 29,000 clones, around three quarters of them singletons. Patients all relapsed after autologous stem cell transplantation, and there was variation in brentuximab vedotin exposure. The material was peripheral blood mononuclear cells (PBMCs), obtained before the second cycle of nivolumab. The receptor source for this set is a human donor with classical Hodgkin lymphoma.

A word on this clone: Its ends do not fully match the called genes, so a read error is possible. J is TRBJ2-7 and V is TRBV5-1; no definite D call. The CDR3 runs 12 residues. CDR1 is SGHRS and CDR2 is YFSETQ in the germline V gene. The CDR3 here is CASSSSSYEQYF. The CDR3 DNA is TGTGCCAGCAGCTCGAGCTCCTACGAGCAGTACTTC. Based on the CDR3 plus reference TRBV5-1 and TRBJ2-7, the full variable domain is KAGVTQTPRYLIKTRGQQVTLSCSPISGHRSVSWYQQTPGQGLQFLFEYFSETQRNKGNFPGRFSGRQFSNSRSEMNVSTLELGDSALYLCASSSSSYEQYFGPGTRLTVT.

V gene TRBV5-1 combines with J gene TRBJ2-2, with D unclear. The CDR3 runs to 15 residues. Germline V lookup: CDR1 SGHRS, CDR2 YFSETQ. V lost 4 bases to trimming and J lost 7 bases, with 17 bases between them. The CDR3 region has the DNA TGCGCCAGCAGCGCCCCCCGTCCCCAGGACGGGGAGCTGTTTTTT. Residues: CASSAPRPQDGELFF.

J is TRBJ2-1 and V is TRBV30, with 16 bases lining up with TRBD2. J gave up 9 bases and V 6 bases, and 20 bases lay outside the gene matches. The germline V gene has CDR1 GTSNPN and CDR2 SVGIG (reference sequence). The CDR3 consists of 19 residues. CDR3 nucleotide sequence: TGTGCCTGTCCGCGTGAAACATCGGGACTAGCGGGAGGGCGGAGTGAGCAGTTCTTC. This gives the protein CACPRETSGLAGGRSEQFF.

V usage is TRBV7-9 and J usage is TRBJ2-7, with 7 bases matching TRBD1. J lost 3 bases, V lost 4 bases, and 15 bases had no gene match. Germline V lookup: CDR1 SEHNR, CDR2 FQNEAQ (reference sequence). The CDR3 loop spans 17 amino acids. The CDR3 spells CASSYQGESTLHYEQYF. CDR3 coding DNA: TGTGCCAGCAGCTATCAGGGGGAGTCGACCCTTCACTACGAGCAGTACTTC.

The DNA of the CDR3 is TGTGCCAGTAGTACTCACCCAGGGGGAGGGGGCACTGAAGCTTTCTTT. Its translation is CASSTHPGGGGTEAFF. The gene calls are TRBV19 and TRBJ1-1, with 7 bases identical to TRBD1. J gave up 4 bases and V 4 bases, and 12 bases lay outside the gene matches. Germline CDR1 and CDR2: LNHDA and SQIVND (reference sequence). The CDR3 is 16 residues long.

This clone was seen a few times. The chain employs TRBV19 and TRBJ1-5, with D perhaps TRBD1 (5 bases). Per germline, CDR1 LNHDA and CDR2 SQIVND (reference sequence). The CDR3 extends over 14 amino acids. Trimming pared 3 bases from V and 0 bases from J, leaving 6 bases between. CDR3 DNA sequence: TGTGCCAGTAGTATCCAGGGTAGCAATCAGCCCCAGCATTTT. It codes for CASSIQGSNQPQHF.

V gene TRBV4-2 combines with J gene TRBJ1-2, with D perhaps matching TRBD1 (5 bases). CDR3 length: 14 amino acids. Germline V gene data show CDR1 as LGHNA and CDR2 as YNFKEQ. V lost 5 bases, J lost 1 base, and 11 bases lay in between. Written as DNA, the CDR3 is TGTGCCAGCAGCTTGCTGGGGCGTAACTATGGCTACACCTTC. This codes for CASSLLGRNYGYTF.

CDR3 coding DNA: TGCGCCAGCAGTGAGTCGATGGGGGACTCCTACGAGCAGTACTTC. Translating gives CASSESMGDSYEQYF. The V and J genes are TRBV10-1 and TRBJ2-7; D tentatively fits TRBD1 or TRBD2 (5 bases each). V lost 0 bases to trimming and J lost 0 bases, with 9 bases between them. Germline lookup yields CDR1 WNHNN and CDR2 SYGVQD (reference sequence). The CDR3 consists of 15 residues.

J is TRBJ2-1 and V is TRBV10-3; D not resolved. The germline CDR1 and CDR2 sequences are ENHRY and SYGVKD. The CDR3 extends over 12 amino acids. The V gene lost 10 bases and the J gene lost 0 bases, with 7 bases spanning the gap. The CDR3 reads CATWDSYNEQFF. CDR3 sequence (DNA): TGTGCCACCTGGGACTCCTACAATGAGCAGTTCTTC.

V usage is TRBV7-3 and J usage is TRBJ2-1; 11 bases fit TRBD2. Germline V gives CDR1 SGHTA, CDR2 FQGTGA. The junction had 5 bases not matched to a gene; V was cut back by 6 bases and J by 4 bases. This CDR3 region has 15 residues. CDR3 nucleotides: TGTGCCAGCAGTTTGACTAGCGGGGCGTACAATGAGCAGTTCTTC. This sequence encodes CASSLTSGAYNEQFF.

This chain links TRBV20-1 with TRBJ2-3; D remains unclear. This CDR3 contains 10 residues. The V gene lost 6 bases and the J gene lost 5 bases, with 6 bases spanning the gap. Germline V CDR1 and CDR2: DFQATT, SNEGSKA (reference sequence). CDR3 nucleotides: TGCAGTGCCGCGAGAGATACGCAGTATTTT. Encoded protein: CSAARDTQYF.

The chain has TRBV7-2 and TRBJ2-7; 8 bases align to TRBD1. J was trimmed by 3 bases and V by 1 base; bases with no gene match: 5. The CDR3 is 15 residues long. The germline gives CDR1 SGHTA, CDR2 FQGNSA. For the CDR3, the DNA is TGTGCCAGCAGCTTAGACAGGGGGTCAGGCTACGAGCAGTACTTC. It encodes CASSLDRGSGYEQYF.

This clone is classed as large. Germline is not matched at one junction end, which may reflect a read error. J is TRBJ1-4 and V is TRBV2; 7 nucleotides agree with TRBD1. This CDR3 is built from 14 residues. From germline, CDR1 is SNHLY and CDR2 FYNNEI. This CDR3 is CASSEYGTAWRGGF. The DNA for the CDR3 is TGTGCCAGCAGTGAATACGGGACAGCCTGGAGAGGGGGTTTT. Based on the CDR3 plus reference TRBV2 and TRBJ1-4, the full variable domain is EPEVTQTPSHQVTQMGQEVILRCVPISNHLYFYWYRQILGQKVEFLVSFYNNEISEKSEIFDDQFSVERPDGSNFTLKIRSTKLEDSAMYFCASSEYGTAWRGGFGSGTQLSVL.

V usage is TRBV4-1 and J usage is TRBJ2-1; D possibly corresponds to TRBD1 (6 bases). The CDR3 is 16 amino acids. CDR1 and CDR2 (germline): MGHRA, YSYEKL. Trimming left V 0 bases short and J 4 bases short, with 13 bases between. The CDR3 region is CASSQDAGALYNEQFF. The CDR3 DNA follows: TGCGCCAGCAGCCAAGATGCAGGGGCCCTTTACAATGAGCAGTTCTTC.

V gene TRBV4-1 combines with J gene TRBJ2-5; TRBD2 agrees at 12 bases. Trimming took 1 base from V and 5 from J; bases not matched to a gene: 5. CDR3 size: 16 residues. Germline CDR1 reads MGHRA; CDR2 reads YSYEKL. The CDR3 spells CASSQVGLAGTETQYF. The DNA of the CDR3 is TGCGCCAGCAGCCAAGTAGGACTAGCGGGGACGGAGACCCAGTACTTC.

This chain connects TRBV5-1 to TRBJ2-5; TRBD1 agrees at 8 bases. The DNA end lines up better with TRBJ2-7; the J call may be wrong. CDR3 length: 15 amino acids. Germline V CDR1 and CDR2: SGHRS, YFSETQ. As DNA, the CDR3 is TGCGCCAGCAGCCGAGTCGGGACAGGCTTCTACGAGCAGTACTTC. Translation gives CASSRVGTGFYEQYF.

CDR3 amino acids: CASKSLDSNQPQHF. The CDR3 DNA is TGTGCCAGCAAATCGTTGGATAGCAATCAGCCCCAGCATTTT. The chain carries TRBV2 and TRBJ1-5; D remains unclear. The CDR3 length is 14 residues. Germline lookup yields CDR1 SNHLY and CDR2 FYNNEI. The V gene lost 7 bases and the J gene lost 0 bases, with 10 bases spanning the gap.

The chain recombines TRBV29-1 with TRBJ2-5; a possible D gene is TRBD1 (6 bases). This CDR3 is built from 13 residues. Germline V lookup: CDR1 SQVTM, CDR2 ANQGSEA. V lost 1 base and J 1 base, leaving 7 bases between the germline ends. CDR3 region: CSVEGTAQETQYF. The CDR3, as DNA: TGCAGCGTTGAAGGGACAGCCCAAGAGACCCAGTACTTC.

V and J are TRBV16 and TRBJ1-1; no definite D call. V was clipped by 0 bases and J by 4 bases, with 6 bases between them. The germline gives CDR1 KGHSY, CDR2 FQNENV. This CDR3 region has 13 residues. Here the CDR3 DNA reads TGTGCCAGCAGCCAATCGATGGCCACTGAAGCTTTCTTT. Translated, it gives CASSQSMATEAFF.

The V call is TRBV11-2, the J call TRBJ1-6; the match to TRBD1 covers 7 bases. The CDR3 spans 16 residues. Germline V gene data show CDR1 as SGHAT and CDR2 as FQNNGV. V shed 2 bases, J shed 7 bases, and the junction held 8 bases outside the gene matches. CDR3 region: CASSLPSTGLNSPLHF. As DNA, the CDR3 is TGTGCCAGCAGCTTACCGTCGACAGGGTTGAATTCACCCCTCCACTTT.

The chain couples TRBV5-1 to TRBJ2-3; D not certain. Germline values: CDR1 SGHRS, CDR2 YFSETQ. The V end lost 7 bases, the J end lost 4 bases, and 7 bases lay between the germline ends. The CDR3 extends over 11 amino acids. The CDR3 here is CASGNPDTQYF. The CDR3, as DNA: TGCGCCAGCGGTAACCCAGATACGCAGTATTTT.

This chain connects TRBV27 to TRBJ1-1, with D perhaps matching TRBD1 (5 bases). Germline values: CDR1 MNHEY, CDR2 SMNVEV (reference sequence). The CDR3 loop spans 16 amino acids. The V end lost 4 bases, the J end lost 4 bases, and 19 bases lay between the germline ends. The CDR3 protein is CASSYLPAGRATEAFF. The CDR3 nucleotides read TGTGCCAGCAGTTATCTTCCTGCAGGGCGGGCCACTGAAGCTTTCTTT.

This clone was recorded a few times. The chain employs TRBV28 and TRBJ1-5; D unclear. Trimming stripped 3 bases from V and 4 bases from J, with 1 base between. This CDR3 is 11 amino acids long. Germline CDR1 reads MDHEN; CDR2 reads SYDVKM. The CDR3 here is CASSFNQPQHF. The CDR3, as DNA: TGTGCCAGCAGTTTTAATCAGCCCCAGCATTTT.